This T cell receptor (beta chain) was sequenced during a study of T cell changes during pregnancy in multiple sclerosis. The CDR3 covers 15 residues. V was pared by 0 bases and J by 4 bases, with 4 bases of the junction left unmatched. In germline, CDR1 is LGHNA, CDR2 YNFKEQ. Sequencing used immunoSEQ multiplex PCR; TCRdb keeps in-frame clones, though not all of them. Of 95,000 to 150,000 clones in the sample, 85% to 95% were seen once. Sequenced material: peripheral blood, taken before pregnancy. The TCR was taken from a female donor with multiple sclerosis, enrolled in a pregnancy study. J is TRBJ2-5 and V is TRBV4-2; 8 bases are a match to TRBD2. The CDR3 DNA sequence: TGTGCCAGCAGCCAAGACTGGCTAGCGGGAGAGACCCAGTACTTC. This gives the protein CASSQDWLAGETQYF.